This T cell receptor (beta chain) was obtained from a study of cytomegalovirus exposure and HLA in healthy donors (dated by TCRdb to 2017 to 2019). Regarding the complete study: An earlier analysis of more than 550 of the donors reported approximately 260 Gb of sequence data and about 120 million unique TCR beta sequences obtained from about 179 million T cells. Typing coverage differed by locus: A, B, C, DRB1 and DQB1 were typed in about 629-630 donors, DQA1 in approximately 520, DPA1 in 600 to 610, and DPB1 in roughly 450. Genome-wide SNP genotypes for about 60% of the 666 donors were used in a later genetic analysis, which treated that subset as a discovery cohort. The study profiled the T cell repertoires of hundreds of subjects by immunosequencing and related them to cytomegalovirus serostatus. Every discovery cohort repertoire had been produced on one sequencing platform. The study was designed to test whether signatures of past pathogen exposure could be identified by cataloging public T cell receptors. Of the 350 to 400 genotyped donors, 81% fell in the genetic ancestry cluster associated with self-reported Caucasian donors. An earlier analysis of a few hundred of the donors applied high-throughput TCR beta sequencing to assess whether each TCR beta V gene segment acted as functional or pseudogenic. High-throughput TCR immunosequencing, statistical association of individual TCRs with disease status, and machine learning were combined to predict cytomegalovirus infection status. Donor age, sex, ethnicity and CMV serostatus were collected together with the repertoire data. Among about 390 genotyped donors of the cohort, an average of roughly 240,000 unique TCR beta nucleotide sequences were sequenced per donor, around 18% of them non-productive. The later analysis used no new phenotypic data to find candidate immune exposures, relying instead on TCR beta sequences and their occurrence across donors. Along with the roughly 670-subject first cohort, a separate validation cohort of over a hundred different subjects was used. A handful of DR-DQ haplotypes were handled as single units for association and clustering because linkage in the cohort was strong. A later analysis re-analyzed previously published TCR beta repertoires from 600 to 850 donors and added high-resolution HLA genotyping to study TCR occurrence patterns. HLA typing included class I and class II loci at four-digit resolution. Roughly 310 gigabases of sequencing data and tens of millions of unique TCR sequences were included in an early release covering about 600 HLA-typed donors.

Receptor libraries were prepared by the immunoSEQ multiplex PCR assay. For the multiplex PCR, a mixture combining 60 forward primers for TCR Vbeta segments and 13 reverse primers for TCR Jbeta segments was used. A multiplex PCR assay on genomic DNA amplified the CDR3 region of rearranged TCR beta genes. On the Illumina HiSeq System, the amplified TCR beta libraries were sequenced as 87-base-pair reads. In the authors' own workflow: Across the roughly 600 repertoires, a later analysis counted roughly 77 million unique TCR beta chains, roughly 11 million of which were shared by at least two donors. Raw reads were error-corrected and collapsed into unique sequences with a nearest-neighbor algorithm that merged closely related sequences to remove PCR and sequencing errors. CDR3 sequences were aligned to IMGT reference sequences to assign V, D and J gene segments. For a sequence to be retained, at least a six-nucleotide match to both a V gene segment and a J gene segment was required. A rearrangement counted as productive if the CDR3 had no stop codons and remained in frame with V and J, and every other rearrangement counted as non-productive. CDR3 was defined according to IMGT convention as the region running from the second conserved V-encoded cysteine to the conserved J-encoded phenylalanine. The earlier analysis of 500 to 650 of the donors excluded any sequence lacking an unambiguous match to a single V gene segment. An earlier analysis of 550 to 650 of the donors classified V segments as functional when productive rearrangements were above 56.7% and as segregating when the standard deviation between donors was above 5%. A statistical classification framework was developed to diagnose cytomegalovirus status using the catalog of TCR beta chain sequences. In a later analysis, V and J genes were assigned by comparing TCR nucleotide sequences against IMGT/GENE-DB human TR gene sequences. The TCRdist pipeline was used in a later analysis to assign CDR3 sequences and most-parsimonious VDJ recombination scenarios. In a later analysis, each TCR beta chain was defined by its CDR3 amino acid sequence together with its V-gene family, and reads lacking a unique V-gene family were excluded. A later analysis removed 592 highly shared, low-generation-probability nucleotide sequences to deal with suspected cross-contamination and a sequencing artifact. In a later analysis, a clonal expansion index was calculated for each public chain from normalized within-repertoire ranks of inferred template counts. A later analysis computed generation probabilities with a VDJ recombination model fitted to out-of-frame rearrangements, and checked the results against IGoR. A later analysis scored TCR-TCR, TCR-HLA and TCR-CMV co-occurrence with hypergeometric tests, applying a repertoire-size bias correction to TCR pairs. A later analysis estimated false discovery rates by permuting HLA or CMV assignments 20 times. In a later analysis, co-occurring TCRs were grouped using DBSCAN, with TCRdist sequence similarity added in when clustering inside HLA-allele-positive subsets. Co-occurrence clustering excluded repertoires with fewer than 30,000 or more than 120,000 public chains, plus five with anomalous nucleotide sharing. The immuneACCESS repertoire file appears here via TCRdb, limited to in-frame rearrangements. These files lack a portion of the clones; in checked studies, under half of the deficit traces to unresolved V genes, and the cause of the others is not known. That table gives V, J and clone size, and the DNA gave D and trimming. The sample records 200,000 to 250,000 clones, 76% of which are singletons. Of the sample, roughly 0.62% falls within the top ten clones.

The cohort was made up of 650 to 700 healthy bone marrow donors. At the time of sampling, every cohort member was nominally healthy, though immune exposures that went unrecorded were likely present. The donor was CMV seronegative and belonged to the group of 320 or so seronegative cohort members. A peripheral blood sample was collected from each donor, and TCR beta sequencing was performed on peripheral blood mononuclear cells. The Qiagen DNeasy Blood Extraction Kit was used to extract genomic DNA from the blood cell samples. This clone was counted once. Its antigen is not yet known. It has no much larger one-base neighbor in the sample; base qualities were not kept. Summary of the overall study and its limitations: The earlier analysis of about 600 of the donors excluded some 16 rarely observed V segments, including chromosome 9 orphons, because counts were too low. A later genetic analysis reported fewer N-insertions in productive TCRs among donors in an Asian-associated ancestry cluster than the approximately 700-donor mean. Linkage disequilibrium might explain the correlated functional status among segregating V segments, but an unknown experimental factor could not be excluded. HLA typing was unavailable for some donors at each locus, so association tests used only the typed subset. Presence/absence analyses assumed roughly uniform sequencing depth across donors, an assumption that may not hold. Specific HLA alleles were associated with 15,000 to 20,000 TCR beta sequences at a false discovery rate of 0.05 in a later analysis. A later analysis found that most CMV-associated TCR beta chains appeared HLA-restricted, with HLA associations seemingly driven largely by CMV exposure. A cluster of highly shared sequence variants was judged likely to be a technical artifact of the sequencing pipeline. V-gene and J-gene trimming of TCR beta chains was associated with a missense DCLRE1C variant in a later genetic analysis, and the association was replicated in an independent cohort. Broadly in line with IMGT annotations, most TCR beta V segments showed up in productive rearrangements about 87% or about 30% of the time in an earlier analysis of 450 to 750 of the donors. A later analysis found that TCR association rates varied across HLA loci, with DRB1 alleles showing the most associated TCRs and HLA-C alleles the fewest. Most TCR sequences were seen in very few donors, while some public TCRs were found in many individuals. In a later analysis, several top co-occurrence clusters were reported to appear linked to parvovirus B19, influenza, CMV and Epstein-Barr virus. Assigning TCR associations to individual alleles was difficult when HLA alleles, especially DR and DQ, strongly co-occurred. It was suggested by the authors that the approach could potentially be generalized to other disease states and immunological phenotypes. The study listed around 160 TCR beta chains as associated with cytomegalovirus. The cohort was sequenced for TCR beta chains only, and without alpha or paired-chain data the features that could be detected were limited. A later analysis found that HLA-associated TCR beta chains were more clonally expanded and had lower generation probabilities than equally common non-associated chains. In vitro tests confirmed that a few of the cytomegalovirus-associated TCR beta chains recognize cytomegalovirus antigens. For the cohort, immune exposure information was limited to CMV serostatus. A further reported finding was that TCR beta sequences accurately predicted the HLA-A and HLA-B alleles for most subjects in the first cohort. The classifier was reported to diagnose cytomegalovirus status with high specificity and sensitivity in both the original and validation cohorts.

The sequenced sample was PBMCs. The TCR was taken from a man aged 18 to 29 in good health and CMV-seronegative.

The CDR3 protein is CASSVEGGTYNEQFF. At the DNA level, the sequence is TGTGCCAGCAGCGTAGAGGGGGGGACCTACAATGAGCAGTTCTTC. The chain links TRBV9 with TRBJ2-1; the D segment could be TRBD2, given 7 matching bases. The CDR3 contains 15 residues, cysteine and phenylalanine counted. Just CDR3 DNA is preserved here, 45 bases in frame from base 1. V sheds 0 bases and J sheds 2 bases, leaving 9 bases between their ends. According to the germline V gene, CDR1 reads SGDLS and CDR2 reads YYNGEE.